The rows below give T cell receptor beta chains drawn from one sample of a study of human T cells and chemical hapten exposure. TCRdb processed the RACE reads anew with MiXCR; each CDR3 protein has one entry. The sample comprises about 170,000 distinct CDR3 sequences, about 30% of which are singletons, and 2.1% rests with the top ten. Sequences were derived from whole blood, sampled in connection with sensitization to the hapten diphenylcyclopropenone (DPC). The receptor set was obtained from a woman aged 18-29 years with alopecia areata. Some clones in this sample may be carry-over from other donors' samples. CDR3s include the opening cysteine and the closing phenylalanine or tryptophan. D genes are given only for firm matches. The listing skips clone size in some rows; elsewhere it reads once, few, many or a size class.

J gene | D gene | V gene | clone size | CDR3 protein | CDR3 DNA
TRBJ2-7 | TRBD1 | TRBV3-1 | few | CASSQERTPGQGKYF | TGTGCCAGCAGCCAAGAAAGGACTCCGGGACAGGGGAAGTACTTC
TRBJ2-7 | . | TRBV27 | . | CASSYGPPGEQYF | TGTGCCAGCAGCTATGGACCACCCGGCGAGCAGTACTTC
TRBJ1-6 | . | TRBV5-1 | few | CASSLEGGSDSPLHF | TGCGCCAGCAGCTTGGAGGGCGGGTCGGATTCACCCCTCCACTTT
TRBJ2-7 | . | TRBV4-2 | . | CASSQGYRERSYEQYF | TGTGCCAGCAGCCAAGGTTACAGGGAACGCTCCTACGAGCAGTACTTC
TRBJ1-5 | . | TRBV27 | . | CASRGGVVQPQHF | TGTGCCAGCAGGGGTGGAGTGGTTCAGCCCCAGCATTTT
TRBJ2-2 | . | TRBV29-1 | many | CSVVQGGELFF | TGCAGCGTTGTTCAGGGCGGGGAGCTGTTTTTT
TRBJ2-7 | . | TRBV20-1 | . | CSGGRIEQYF | TGCAGTGGGGGAAGAATCGAGCAGTACTTC
TRBJ1-6 | . | TRBV6-1 | . | CASSEAPPGRSSYNSPLHF | TGTGCCAGCAGTGAAGCCCCACCGGGCAGGAGCTCCTATAATTCACCCCTCCACTTT
TRBJ1-3 | . | TRBV29-1 | . | CSVGVAGYGNTIYF | TGCAGCGTTGGAGTAGCTGGTTACGGAAACACCATATATTTT
TRBJ2-3 | TRBD2 | TRBV12-3/TRBV12-4 | . | CASCITSGRGDTQYF | TGTGCCAGCTGTATAACTAGCGGGAGGGGCGATACGCAGTATTTT
TRBJ2-1 | . | TRBV7-9 | many | CASSNRDASYLIYNEQFF | TGTGCCAGCAGCAACCGGGACGCATCCTACTTGATCTACAATGAGCAGTTCTTC
TRBJ2-3 | . | TRBV3-1 | . | CASRAVDTQYF | TGTGCCAGCCGCGCCGTAGATACGCAGTATTTT
TRBJ2-5 | TRBD1 | TRBV20-1 | few | CSASRDRDQETQYF | TGCAGTGCTAGCCGGGACAGGGACCAAGAGACCCAGTACTTC
TRBJ2-1 | . | TRBV4-3 | . | CASSQRLMGDEQFF | TGCGCCAGCAGCCAAAGGCTTATGGGGGATGAGCAGTTCTTC
TRBJ1-4 | TRBD1 | TRBV12-3/TRBV12-4 | . | CASRLALTGVPNEKLFF | TGTGCCAGCAGGTTGGCCTTAACAGGGGTCCCTAATGAAAAACTGTTTTTT
TRBJ2-7 | TRBD1 | TRBV5-1 | . | CASSFQPGQEIGF | TGCGCCAGCAGCTTCCAGCCGGGACAGGAAATAGGCTTC
TRBJ2-5 | . | TRBV11-2 | few | CASRPSGGETQYF | TGTGCCAGCAGGCCCTCAGGCGGAGAGACCCAGTACTTC
TRBJ1-5 | . | TRBV6-2/TRBV6-3 | many | CASSYLRRPQHF | TGTGCCAGCAGTTACTTACGGCGGCCCCAGCATTTT
TRBJ2-2 | . | TRBV7-2 | . | CASSLVRGTGELFF | TGTGCCAGCAGCTTAGTTCGGGGAACCGGGGAGCTGTTTTTT
TRBJ2-1 | TRBD2 | TRBV5-1 | . | CASSSLAGAGEQFF | TGCGCCAGCAGCTCGCTAGCGGGAGCCGGCGAGCAGTTCTTC